This T cell receptor (beta chain) is from a study of T cell responses to AZD1222 COVID-19 vaccine (dated by TCRdb to the early 2020s). General notes on the study: A total of around 240 trial participants underwent TCR sequencing, of whom around 210 had received two doses of AZD1222 and 26 had received two doses of the MenACWY control vaccine. Trial participants were enrolled into age subgroups of 18-55, 56-69 and 70-plus years, which contained roughly 150, 30 and 60 TCR-sequenced participants, respectively. The paper as a whole reports these results and caveats: Conclusions about previously exposed vaccinees are limited because only 6 or 7 AZD1222 recipients were SARS-CoV-2 seropositive at baseline. A significant rise in spike-specific TCR breadth and depth was observed after two AZD1222 doses relative to day 0 and relative to MenACWY recipients. In the small 56-69-year group, the increase in depth fell short of significance, most likely because of low power. Participants were mostly white British, with more females than males. The authors suggested clonal diversity may have been underestimated. No day 14 peak-response samples were available, so repertoires were characterized only after the peak T cell response. Nearly half of unique spike-specific TCRs reportedly recognized epitopes outside regions mutated in the B.1.351 and B.1.1.7 variants. The vaccine-associated CD4 TCRs covered the entire spike protein, and the dominant responses fell in regions 160-218 and 743-854.

In regard to this clone: The antigen it binds to is not known. No base quality information exists; no much larger clone differs at one position.

The CDR3 regions of human TCRbeta chains were subjected to immunosequencing. The study's processing was this. TCRs in the repertoires were matched against a reference library of SARS-CoV-2-specific TCRs that had been generated with the MIRA antigen-specificity platform. Breadth was defined as the fraction of unique TCRs that were SARS-CoV-2-associated. Depth was defined as the fraction of total T cells that were SARS-CoV-2-associated. Using the MIRA data, every spike-specific TCR was mapped to the spike region that the TCR reacted to and assigned to either a CD4 or a CD8 class. Log10-transformed breadth and depth values were compared by one-way ANOVA with Sidak's multiple comparisons tests. The table was pulled from immuneACCESS by TCRdb, which kept in-frame rearrangements only. Such tables lose some clones; where checked, under half of the loss comes from unresolved V genes, and the rest has no known cause. Clone size and V and J calls were adopted from that table, with D and trimming inferred from the DNA. Within this sample are some 120,000 clones, with 75% to 85% of them counted one time only. The top ten hold roughly a quarter of the sample.

In light of the paper, this sample's time point label describes: about 28 days (+/-7) after the second vaccine dose. AZD1222 recipients with second doses at about 4 weeks or about 12 weeks were pooled, because spike-specific TCR depth and breadth did not differ between schedules. Vaccinee samples were obtained from the UK trials COV001 and COV002, which included a single-blind randomized controlled phase 2/3 trial of AZD1222 (ChAdOx1 nCoV-19) in healthy adults. For TCRbeta chain sequencing, PBMC samples were collected from trial participants at day 0 and at day 28 after the second dose. The CDR3 sequence holds 15 residues, the cysteine and phenylalanine included. Only the CDR3 part of the read is kept: 45 bases, read in frame from the first base. V is shortened by 4 bases, J by 3 bases, and the region joining them spans 15 bases. The CDR1 and CDR2 encoded by the germline V gene are MGHRA and YSYEKL.

This clonotype was obtained from an adult who received the AZD1222 COVID-19 vaccine. The sequencing here drew on peripheral blood, taken 28 days after the second AZD1222 dose. The chain joins TRBV4-1 to TRBJ1-1; the D gene is possibly TRBD1, with 6 bases matching. The CDR3 in this case is CASSPRTARDTEAFF. Here is the DNA: TGCGCCAGCAGCCCGAGGACAGCACGGGACACTGAAGCTTTCTTT.